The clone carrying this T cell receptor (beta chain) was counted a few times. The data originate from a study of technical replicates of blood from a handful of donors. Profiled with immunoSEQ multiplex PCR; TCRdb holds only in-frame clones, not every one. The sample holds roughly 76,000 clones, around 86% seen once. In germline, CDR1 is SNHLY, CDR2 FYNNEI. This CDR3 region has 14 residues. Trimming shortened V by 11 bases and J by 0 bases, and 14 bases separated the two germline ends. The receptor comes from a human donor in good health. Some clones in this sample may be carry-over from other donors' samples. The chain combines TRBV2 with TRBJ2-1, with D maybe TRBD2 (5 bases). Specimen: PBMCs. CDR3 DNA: TGTGCCTCCGGAGTCGGGAACTCCTACAATGAGCAGTTCTTC. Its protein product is CASGVGNSYNEQFF.